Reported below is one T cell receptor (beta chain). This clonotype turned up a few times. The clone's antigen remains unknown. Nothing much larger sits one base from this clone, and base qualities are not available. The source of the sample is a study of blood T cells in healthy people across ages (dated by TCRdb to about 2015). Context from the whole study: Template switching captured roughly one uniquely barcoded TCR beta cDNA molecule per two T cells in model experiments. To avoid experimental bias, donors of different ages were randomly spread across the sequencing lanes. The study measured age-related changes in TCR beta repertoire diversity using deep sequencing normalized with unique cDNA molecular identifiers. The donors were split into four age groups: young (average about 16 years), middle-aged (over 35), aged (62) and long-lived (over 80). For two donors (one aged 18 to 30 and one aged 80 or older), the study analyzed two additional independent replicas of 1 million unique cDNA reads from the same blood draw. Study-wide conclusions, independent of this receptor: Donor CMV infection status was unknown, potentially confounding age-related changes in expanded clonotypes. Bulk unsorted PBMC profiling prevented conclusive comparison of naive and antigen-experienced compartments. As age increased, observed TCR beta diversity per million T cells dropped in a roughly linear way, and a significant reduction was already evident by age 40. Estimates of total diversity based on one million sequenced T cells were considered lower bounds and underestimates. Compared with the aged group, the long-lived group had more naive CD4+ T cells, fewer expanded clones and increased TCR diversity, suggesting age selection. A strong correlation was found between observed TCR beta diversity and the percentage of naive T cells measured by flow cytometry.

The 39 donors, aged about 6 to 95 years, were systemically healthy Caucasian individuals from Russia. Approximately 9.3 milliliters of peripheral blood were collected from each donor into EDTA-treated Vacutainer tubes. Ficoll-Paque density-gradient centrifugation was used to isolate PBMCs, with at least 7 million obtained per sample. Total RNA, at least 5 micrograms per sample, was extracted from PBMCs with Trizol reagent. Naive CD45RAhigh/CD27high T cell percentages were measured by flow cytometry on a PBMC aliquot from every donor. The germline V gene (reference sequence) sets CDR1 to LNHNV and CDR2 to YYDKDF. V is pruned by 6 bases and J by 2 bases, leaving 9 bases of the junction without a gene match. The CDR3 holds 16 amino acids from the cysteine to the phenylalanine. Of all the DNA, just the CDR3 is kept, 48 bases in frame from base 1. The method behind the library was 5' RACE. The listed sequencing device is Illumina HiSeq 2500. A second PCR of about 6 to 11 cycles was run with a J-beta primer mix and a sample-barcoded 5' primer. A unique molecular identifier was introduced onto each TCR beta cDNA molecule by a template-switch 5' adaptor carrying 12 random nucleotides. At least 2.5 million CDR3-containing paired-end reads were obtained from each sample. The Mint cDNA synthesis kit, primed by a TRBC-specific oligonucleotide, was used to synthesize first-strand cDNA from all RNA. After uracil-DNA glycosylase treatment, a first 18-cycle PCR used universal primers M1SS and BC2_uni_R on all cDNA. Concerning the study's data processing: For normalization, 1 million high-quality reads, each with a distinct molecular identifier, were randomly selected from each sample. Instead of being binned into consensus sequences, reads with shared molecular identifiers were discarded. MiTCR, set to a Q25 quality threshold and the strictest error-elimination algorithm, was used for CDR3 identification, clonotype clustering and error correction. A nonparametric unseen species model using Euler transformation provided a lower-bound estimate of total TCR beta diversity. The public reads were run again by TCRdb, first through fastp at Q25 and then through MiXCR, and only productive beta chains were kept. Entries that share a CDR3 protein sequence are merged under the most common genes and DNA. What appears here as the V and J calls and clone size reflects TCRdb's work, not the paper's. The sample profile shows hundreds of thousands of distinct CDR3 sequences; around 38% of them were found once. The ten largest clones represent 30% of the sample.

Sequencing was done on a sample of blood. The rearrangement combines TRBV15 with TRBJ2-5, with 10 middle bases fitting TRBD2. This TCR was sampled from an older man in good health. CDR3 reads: CATRKRGGRDQETQYF. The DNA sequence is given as TGTGCCACCAGGAAGCGGGGGGGCCGCGATCAAGAGACCCAGTACTTC.